This entry lists 27 T cell receptor beta chains sequenced from one sample in a study of CD8+CD57+ T cells in acquired aplastic anemia. The template used for profiling TCR beta VDJ and CDR3 was genomic DNA. TCRdb passed the reads through MiXCR, listing each CDR3 protein once. This table holds 200,000 to 250,000 distinct CDR3 sequences, roughly 60% found once. Patients sequenced had flow cytometry evidence of CD8+CD57+ cell expansion. The sample was sorted CD4+, CD8+, or CD8+CD57+ T cells (not recorded which) from PBMCs. The receptors derive from a human donor with aplastic anemia.

This clonotype appeared many times. CDR3 loop: CASSSYPGTFPGELFF. As DNA, the CDR3 is TGTGCCAGCAGTTCCTACCCCGGGACATTTCCCGGGGAGCTGTTTTTT. The chain joins TRBV12-3 or TRBV12-4 to TRBJ2-2, with TRBD1 as a possible D gene (6 bases). The CDR3 has 16 amino acids. V dropped 4 bases and J dropped 6 bases, with 18 bases sitting between them.

The chain links TRBV7-9 to TRBJ2-7, with TRBD1 matching over 8 bases. Trimming removed 5 bases from V and 5 bases from J; junction bases left unmatched: 5. The CDR3 has 13 residues. Germline loops: CDR1 SEHNR, CDR2 FQNEAQ (reference sequence). CDR3 sequence reads: CASSRTGTNEQYF. The CDR3 coding sequence is TGTGCCAGCAGCCGGACAGGGACGAACGAGCAGTACTTC.

The chain has TRBV7-2 and TRBJ2-5; either TRBD1 or TRBD2 may fit D (6 bases each). Deletions cut 5 bases from V and 1 base from J, with 11 bases between. CDR1 and CDR2 from the germline V gene are SGHTA and FQGNSA. CDR3 length: 14 residues. The DNA of the CDR3 is TGTGCCAGCAGCCAAAGGGGGGTCCAAGAGACCCAGTACTTC. As protein: CASSQRGVQETQYF.

The chain carries TRBV24-1 and TRBJ2-1; D might be TRBD1 (6 bases). CDR3 length: 18 residues. Germline CDR1 is KGHDR and CDR2 is SFDVKD. V lost 5 bases and J 7 bases, leaving 26 bases between the germline ends. CDR3 nucleotides: TGTGCCACCAGTGGTGGGGGACACCTAGGTACAGGGAAAAATGAGCAGTTCTTC. The encoded protein is CATSGGGHLGTGKNEQFF.

This chain connects TRBV7-9 to TRBJ1-5, with 8 bases lining up with TRBD1. The CDR3 is 15 residues long. Trimming cost V 4 bases and J 0 bases; bases outside gene matches: 2. Germline V CDR1 and CDR2: SEHNR, FQNEAQ (reference sequence). CDR3 amino acids: CASSSGTGSNQPQHF. CDR3 nucleotides: TGTGCCAGCAGCTCCGGGACAGGTAGCAATCAGCCCCAGCATTTT.

The rearrangement links TRBV7-3 to TRBJ1-2, with TRBD1 matching over 7 bases. Trimming removed 5 bases from V and 5 bases from J; junction bases left unmatched: 8. The CDR3 runs 14 residues. Germline V CDR1 and CDR2: SGHTA, FQGTGA. CDR3 residues: CASSQTGKGYGYTF. The DNA of the CDR3 is TGTGCCAGCAGCCAGACAGGGAAAGGGTATGGCTACACCTTC.

The chain is built from TRBV29-1 and TRBJ2-2; 7 positions match TRBD2. The CDR3 has 12 amino acids. The V and J ends lost 1 base and 11 bases, in that order; junction bases with no gene match: 4. Germline V lookup: CDR1 SQVTM, CDR2 ANQGSEA. CDR3 sequence reads: CSVEVSGGELFF. The CDR3 DNA follows: TGCAGCGTTGAAGTTTCGGGAGGCGAGCTGTTTTTT.

This clonotype has a count of ten or more. J is TRBJ2-7 and V is TRBV9; 9 bases match TRBD1. After removal of 0 bases from V and 2 bases from J, the junction contained 6 bases not matched to a gene. This CDR3 has 16 residues. Germline assignment: CDR1 SGDLS and CDR2 YYNGEE. In DNA, the CDR3 is TGTGCCAGCAGCGTAGGGGGACAGGGAGGCACCTACGAGCAGTACTTC. It encodes CASSVGGQGGTYEQYF.

The V call is TRBV2, the J call TRBJ1-6; 10 nucleotides align to TRBD1. The germline V gene has CDR1 SNHLY and CDR2 FYNNEI. Losses at the gene ends were 7 bases for V and 5 bases for J; bases not matched to a gene: 8. CDR3 size: 16 residues. The CDR3 bases are TGTGCCAGCAAGAGACAGGGGGCTATCGATAATTCACCCCTCCACTTT. Its translation is CASKRQGAIDNSPLHF.

The chain couples TRBV6-5 to TRBJ2-7; maybe TRBD2 (5 bases). The CDR3 runs to 14 residues. Germline CDR1 reads MNHEY; CDR2 reads SVGAGI. Deletions cut 6 bases from V and 2 bases from J, with 14 bases between. CDR3 DNA sequence: TGTGCCAGCAGCCCCCGGGATTTGGCCTACGAGCAGTACTTC. Residues: CASSPRDLAYEQYF.

This clonotype was counted once. The rearrangement joins TRBV20-1 to TRBJ2-7; TRBD1 matches at 9 bases. V lost 3 bases to trimming and J lost 6 bases; unmatched junction nucleotides: 18. This CDR3 contains 17 residues. Germline CDR1 DFQATT, CDR2 SNEGSKA (reference sequence). The CDR3 loop reads CSASNKIRDRDSSEQYF. The CDR3 DNA is TGCAGTGCTAGTAATAAAATCCGGGACAGGGATTCGTCCGAGCAGTACTTC.

CDR3: CSAREDITGELFF. The CDR3 DNA is TGCAGTGCTAGAGAAGACATCACCGGGGAGCTGTTTTTT. The V call is TRBV20-1, the J call TRBJ2-2; D uncertain. Germline assignment: CDR1 DFQATT and CDR2 SNEGSKA (reference sequence). Deletions cut 0 bases from V and 4 bases from J, with 6 bases between. The CDR3 totals 13 residues.

In DNA, the CDR3 is TGTGCCACCAGTGATTTAAGTAGCAATCAGCCCCAGCATTTT. This sequence encodes CATSDLSSNQPQHF. The chain recombines TRBV24-1 with TRBJ1-5; no clear D gene. CDR3 length equals 14 residues. The V and J ends lost 1 base and 0 bases respectively, with 3 bases between them. In germline, CDR1 is KGHDR, CDR2 SFDVKD.

There are a few counts of this clonotype. The genes are TRBV19 and TRBJ2-7, with D perhaps assigned TRBD1 or TRBD2 (5 bases each). Germline V gives CDR1 LNHDA, CDR2 SQIVND (reference sequence). Trimming cost V 5 bases and J 3 bases, with 8 bases left between them. The CDR3 is 12 amino acids. Here the CDR3 reads CASSGTGYEQYF. DNA for the CDR3: TGTGCCAGTAGTGGGACGGGCTACGAGCAGTACTTC.

The V call is TRBV10-1, the J call TRBJ2-6; 7 bases match TRBD1. V shed 8 bases and J 4 bases; nucleotides not matched to a gene: 8. Looked up from germline, CDR1 is WNHNN and CDR2 is SYGVQD (reference sequence). The CDR3 loop spans 15 amino acids. The CDR3 coding sequence is TGCGCCAGCCTGGGGGACAGCTCGGGGGCCAACGTCCTGACTTTC. Its protein product is CASLGDSSGANVLTF.

The chain couples TRBV20-1 to TRBJ2-6; 9 bases agree with TRBD2. The CDR3 runs 16 residues. J was trimmed by 4 bases and V by 0 bases; bases with no gene match: 4. Germline assignment: CDR1 DFQATT and CDR2 SNEGSKA (reference sequence). The CDR3 DNA follows: TGCAGTGCTAGAGATCTAGGGACTAGCGGGGCCAACGTCCTGACTTTC. Translation gives CSARDLGTSGANVLTF.

The V call is TRBV24-1, the J call TRBJ1-2, with D perhaps TRBD1 (5 bases). CDR1 is KGHDR and CDR2 is SFDVKD in the germline V gene. The CDR3 covers 11 residues. For the CDR3, the DNA is TGTACCCAGACCCCGCAGGGTGGCTACACCTTC. Its translation: CTQTPQGGYTF.

This clonotype was seen ten or more times. This chain connects TRBV5-6 to TRBJ1-6; D is undetermined. The CDR3 consists of 17 residues. The germline CDR1 and CDR2 sequences are SGHDT and YYEEEE. V was clipped by 0 bases and J by 0 bases, with 10 bases between them. CDR3 in DNA: TGTGCCAGCAGCTTGGCGGGGTCGAGCTCCTATAATTCACCCCTCCACTTT. Translated: CASSLAGSSSYNSPLHF.

This CDR3 is CASSGSGGNQPQHF. The CDR3 DNA sequence: TGTGCCAGCAGCGGTTCCGGGGGCAATCAGCCCCAGCATTTT. V usage is TRBV7-9 and J usage is TRBJ1-5; no reliable D call. The CDR3 loop spans 14 amino acids. Trimming removed 5 bases from V and 2 bases from J, with 10 bases in between. Germline loops: CDR1 SEHNR, CDR2 FQNEAQ (reference sequence).

The CDR3 DNA reads as TGTGCCACCAGTGATTTGCGAGGGTACGAGCAGTACTTC. It specifies CATSDLRGYEQYF. The rearrangement links TRBV15 to TRBJ2-7, with D tentatively TRBD2 (5 bases). The V gene lost 6 bases and the J gene lost 4 bases, with 13 bases spanning the gap. The CDR3 loop spans 13 amino acids. Per the germline V gene, CDR1 is LNHNV and CDR2 is YYDKDF (reference sequence).

The chain carries TRBV20-1 and TRBJ2-7; D not certain. Trimming shortened V by 5 bases and J by 1 base, and 12 bases separated the two germline ends. CDR3 size: 13 residues. The germline V gene has CDR1 DFQATT and CDR2 SNEGSKA (reference sequence). CDR3 in DNA: TGCAGTGCTCGTTCGGACGGATCCTACGAGCAGTACTTC. Amino acid sequence: CSARSDGSYEQYF.

Worth noting for this clonotype: One end of the junction is discordant with germline, which a read error may explain. V gene TRBV5-1 combines with J gene TRBJ2-7; 7 nucleotides match TRBD1. CDR1 and CDR2 from the germline V gene are SGHRS and YFSETQ. This CDR3 has 14 amino acids. CDR3 amino acids: CASSTGQNSYEQYF. CDR3 nucleotide sequence: TGTGCCAGCAGCACGGGACAGAACTCCTACGAGCAGTACTTC.

The chain employs TRBV5-4 and TRBJ2-5; D uncertain. The CDR3 has 13 amino acids. V lost 4 bases and J 5 bases, leaving 12 bases between the germline ends. CDR1 is SGHNT and CDR2 is YYREEE in the germline V gene (reference sequence). CDR3 DNA: TGTGCCAGCAGCCTAAGTGGGGATGAGACCCAGTACTTC. Translated: CASSLSGDETQYF.

V is TRBV7-3 and J is TRBJ2-1; TRBD1 agrees at 7 bases. Germline V CDR1 and CDR2: SGHTA, FQGTGA. There are 17 residues in the CDR3. Germline trimming cut 5 bases from V and 0 bases from J; bases unmatched to any gene: 10. The CDR3 reads CASSPLGQASSYNEQFF. CDR3 in DNA: TGTGCCAGCAGCCCGTTAGGACAGGCGAGCTCCTACAATGAGCAGTTCTTC.

This clonotype has a count of ten or more. V and J are TRBV7-3 and TRBJ2-7, with D possibly TRBD2 on 6 matching bases. CDR1 is SGHTA and CDR2 is FQGTGA in the germline V gene. This CDR3 has 13 amino acids. Trimming took off 1 base at V and 5 bases at J, with 9 bases between the two ends. The CDR3 bases are TGTGCCAGCAGCTTAATAGCGGCCGACGAGCAGTACTTC. This translates into CASSLIAADEQYF.

CDR3 region: CASSTHREEQFF. The CDR3 region has the DNA TGTGCCAGCAGCACACACAGGGAAGAGCAGTTCTTC. The chain recombines TRBV7-3 with TRBJ2-1; D is perhaps TRBD1 (6 bases). V was cut by 5 bases and J by 10 bases, with 12 bases left in between. CDR3 length: 12 amino acids. Germline CDR1 reads SGHTA; CDR2 reads FQGTGA.

The genes are TRBV19 and TRBJ1-6; D ambiguous. This CDR3 spans 13 amino acids. In germline, CDR1 is LNHDA, CDR2 SQIVND (reference sequence). V was clipped by 7 bases and J by 10 bases, with 14 bases between them. The DNA for the CDR3 is TGTGCCAGTACTCGGGATGAAGGGTCACCCCTCCACTTT. This translates into CASTRDEGSPLHF.